These T cell receptor beta chains were read from a single sample in a study of control samples from healthy donors and cancer patients. Sequenced by immunoSEQ multiplex PCR; TCRdb stores in-frame clones only, minus some. The sample lists about 110,000 clones, about nine tenths occurring once. Sequencing used blood. These receptors were obtained from a human donor in good health. The donor label of this sample is uncertain. The CDR3 runs from the conserved cysteine through the conserved F or W. The D gene is left open where the match is weak. Not all rows give a size; the values are once, few, many and, for expanded clones, a class.

TRBJ2-7 . TRBV9 . TGTGCCAGCAGCCCCCGCACGGAACTGTCCCCCTACGAGCAGTACTTC CASSPRTELSPYEQYF
TRBJ1-4 . TRBV24-1 TRBD1 TGTGCCACCAGTGATTCCGGACAGGGAAAAGAAAAACTGTTTTTT CATSDSGQGKEKLFF
TRBJ2-3 once TRBV3-1/TRBV3-2 . TGTGCCAGCACGATCCGGGCACAGGGTGCAGATACGCAGTATTTT CASTIRAQGADTQYF
TRBJ1-1 . TRBV18 . TGTGCCAGCTCACCGAACGCCCTACAGGATCGGACTGAAGCTTTCTTT CASSPNALQDRTEAFF
TRBJ1-1 once TRBV6-5 . TGTGCCAGCTCTGACAGGAAAGACACTGAAGCTTTCTTT CASSDRKDTEAFF
TRBJ1-1 . TRBV6-5 TRBD1 TGTGCCAGCAGAATCCAGGGGGCGCGAACTGAAGCTTTCTTT CASRIQGARTEAFF
TRBJ1-1 . TRBV2 TRBD1 TGTGCCAGCGGGGATGACAGGGCTCAATCTTTCTTT CASGDDRAQSFF
TRBJ1-3 . TRBV30 . TGTGCCTGGAGGGAAGCTGGAAACACCATATATTTT CAWREAGNTIYF
TRBJ2-3 . TRBV2 . TGTGCCAGCAGTCAACGGACTACTAGCACAGATACGCAGTATTTT CASSQRTTSTDTQYF
TRBJ2-1 . TRBV5-1 . TGCGCCAGCAGCCTCCAGGGACCCAATGAGCAGTTCTTC CASSLQGPNEQFF
TRBJ1-1 . TRBV25-1 . TGTGCCAGCAGTAGGGGGGGAAACACTGAAGCTTTCTTT CASSRGGNTEAFF
TRBJ1-1 . TRBV19 TRBD1 TGTGCCAGTAGTGTTATGGGGACAGAAAAGGTGAACACTGAAGCTTTCTTT CASSVMGTEKVNTEAFF
TRBJ2-7 once TRBV3-1/TRBV3-2 . TGTGCCAGCAGCCAAGGGCCAGGGCCCTACGAGCAGTACTTC CASSQGPGPYEQYF
TRBJ2-5 . TRBV5-6 TRBD1 TGTGCCAGCGACGCCGGGACAGGACAAGAGACCCAGTACTTC CASDAGTGQETQYF
TRBJ1-1 . TRBV5-1 . TGCGCCAGCAGCTTGGAAGGGTGGGCTACTGAAGCTTTCTTT CASSLEGWATEAFF
TRBJ1-5 . TRBV5-6 . TGTGCCAGCAGCGCTGGGACATCAAATCAGCCCCAGCATTTT CASSAGTSNQPQHF
TRBJ1-5 . TRBV24-1 . TGTGCCACCAGTGAGTATGACAGCCAGCCCCAGCATTTT CATSEYDSQPQHF
TRBJ1-6 . TRBV2 . TGTGCCAGCAGTGAAAATGGAGCAGGGTCTAATTCACCCCTCCACTTT CASSENGAGSNSPLHF
TRBJ2-1 once TRBV30 . TGTGCCTGGAGTGTCGTGGGTGAGCAGTTCTTC CAWSVVGEQFF
TRBJ2-7 . TRBV21-1 . TGTGCCAGCAGCCCCCCCGTCGGGGACACCCCCTACGAGCAGTACTTC CASSPPVGDTPYEQYF
TRBJ2-7 . TRBV19 . TGTGCCAGTAGTATAGATCGGCGCAGAGAGCAGTACTTC CASSIDRRREQYF
TRBJ2-3 . TRBV6-5 . TGTGCCAGCAGTGACTCCCATAAGGGCTTGGATACGCAGTATTTT CASSDSHKGLDTQYF
TRBJ2-4 . TRBV19 TRBD2 TGTGCCAGTAGTATAGGGAGACTAGCGGGGGGGATAGCCAAAAACATTCAGTACTTC CASSIGRLAGGIAKNIQYF
TRBJ1-6 . TRBV7-2 . TGTGCCAGCAAAAGAGGGGGGGCGGATAATTCACCCCTCCACTTT CASKRGGADNSPLHF
TRBJ1-2 . TRBV4-2 TRBD1 TGTGCCAGCAGCCAGCGGACAGGGGGAGCTGGCTACACCTTC CASSQRTGGAGYTF
TRBJ2-6 . TRBV21-1 . TGTGCCAGTCCCCGGGACACGACTAAGGCTGGGGCCAACGTCCTGACTTTC CASPRDTTKAGANVLTF
TRBJ1-1 few TRBV6-5 . TGTGCCAGCAGGTTAAAGGGAGTTAGTGAAGCTTTCTTT CASRLKGVSEAFF
TRBJ1-2 . TRBV29-1 . TGCAGCGTTGAAGCGGGTGGCTACACCTTC CSVEAGGYTF
TRBJ1-5 . TRBV10-1 . TGCGCCACCAGCCGGGGAGTGAGTCAGCCCCAGCATTTT CATSRGVSQPQHF
TRBJ2-1 once TRBV4-1 . TGCGCCAGCAGCCAAGGCAATCGGGCGGGTGAGCAGTTCTTC CASSQGNRAGEQFF
TRBJ2-7 . TRBV24-1 . TGTGCCACCAGGGGGGACGACGGGGACGAGCAGTACTTC CATRGDDGDEQYF
TRBJ1-6 . TRBV6-5 . TGTGCCAGCAGCCAGGGGCAGGAGAATTCACCCCTCCACTTT CASSQGQENSPLHF
TRBJ2-3 . TRBV7-3 TRBD2 TGTGCCAGCAGCCCCGCGGTCGGCGGGGGGGCTACAGATACGCAGTATTTT CASSPAVGGGATDTQYF
TRBJ2-7 . TRBV27 TRBD2 TGTGCCAGCAGTTTTTCTAGGCTAGCGGGTACCGAGCAGTACTTC CASSFSRLAGTEQYF
TRBJ2-3 . TRBV5-1 TRBD1 TGCGCCAGCACCCGGACAGGGGTCCCAGATACGCAGTATTTT CASTRTGVPDTQYF
TRBJ1-5 . TRBV19 . TGTGCCAGTAGTATTTCCCGGGACGGTCAGCCCCAGCATTTT CASSISRDGQPQHF
TRBJ1-1 . TRBV18 . TGTGCCAGCTCACCATACCCCCAGAGCACTGAAGCTTTCTTT CASSPYPQSTEAFF
TRBJ2-7 once TRBV9 . TGTGCCAGCAGCGTAGGTATCAGCTACGAGCAGTACTTC CASSVGISYEQYF
TRBJ2-1 . TRBV18 . TGTGCCAGCTCACCGGTGGGGGCGGAGCAGTTCTTC CASSPVGAEQFF
TRBJ2-7 . TRBV6-5 TRBD2 TGTGCCAGCAGGTCCGGGACTAGCGGGTACGAGCAGTACTTC CASRSGTSGYEQYF
TRBJ1-5 . TRBV10-3 . TGTGCCATCAGTGTGGAAATGAATCAGCCCCAGCATTTT CAISVEMNQPQHF
TRBJ2-6 . TRBV19 . TGTGCCAGTAGTAGTGTATTTCCCGGAAGCTCTGGGGCCAACGTCCTGACTTTC CASSSVFPGSSGANVLTF
TRBJ2-7 . TRBV12-3/TRBV12-4 . TGTGCCAGCAGTCACGACAGTACCTACGAGCAGTACTTC CASSHDSTYEQYF
TRBJ1-1 . TRBV9 . TGTGCCAGCAGCGTAGACTCCTCCATGAACACTGAAGCTTTCTTT CASSVDSSMNTEAFF
TRBJ1-2 . TRBV6-5 TRBD1 TGTGCCAGCAGTTACTCCCGACAGGGGGCATACTATGGCTACACCTTC CASSYSRQGAYYGYTF
TRBJ2-2 . TRBV6-6 . TGTGCCAGTAGTTACTTTCAGCTATTAAACACCGGGGAGCTGTTTTTT CASSYFQLLNTGELFF
TRBJ1-2 . TRBV5-1 . TGCGCCAGCAGCCTCCAGGGCGATGGCTACACCTTC CASSLQGDGYTF
TRBJ2-7 . TRBV7-9 TRBD2 TGTGCCAGCAGCTTATCGGGGGGTCAACGAGCCTACGAGCAGTACTTC CASSLSGGQRAYEQYF
TRBJ2-3 . TRBV12-3/TRBV12-4 . TGTGCCAGCAGTCCATACACGGATACGCAGTATTTT CASSPYTDTQYF
TRBJ1-2 . TRBV6-5 TRBD1 TGTGCCAGCGGCGCACCGGGACAGCCAAACTATGGCTACACCTTC CASGAPGQPNYGYTF